Reported below is one T cell receptor (beta chain). The CDR3 length is 17 residues. V lost 5 bases and J lost 3, with 21 bases in between. These data belong to a study of T-cell memory formation after mild COVID-19. From the 5' RACE reads, TCRdb called clonotypes with MiXCR, one entry per CDR3 protein. The sample shows tens of thousands of distinct CDR3 sequences, about 23% of them seen only once. Sequenced input: PBMCs or a T cell subset sorted from them (not recorded which). The rearrangement links TRBV12-3 or TRBV12-4 to TRBJ2-3, with D possibly TRBD1 on 8 matching bases. The receptor was derived from a man in his late teens or twenties who had mild COVID-19 (a few samples of this study predate the infection). Cell type and time point are not known. The CDR3 DNA is TGTGCCAGCAGTCCCACCACAGGGGGGGGATCGACAGATACGCAGTATTTT. It encodes CASSPTTGGGSTDTQYF.